This paragraph reports one T cell receptor beta chain. What it binds is unknown. Both 60 Vbeta primers and 13 Jbeta primers went into the PCR. This table comes from immunoSEQ multiplex PCR, and its TCRdb copy is limited to in-frame clones, with some not included. The sample contains some 180,000 clones, over 70% of which appear only once. The source of the sample is a study of cytomegalovirus exposure and HLA in healthy donors. Findings and caveats of the study: Per published accounts, TCR beta sequences correctly predicted the HLA-A and HLA-B alleles of most subjects. High specificity and sensitivity for cytomegalovirus status were reported for the classifier.

The CDR3 runs to 17 residues. CDR1 and CDR2 from the germline V gene are MDHEN and SYDVKM. Trimming removed 5 bases from V and 1 base from J; junction bases left unmatched: 13. The chain links TRBV28 to TRBJ1-1, with 7 bases aligning to TRBD1. The receptor was isolated from a woman in her sixties or seventies in good health and CMV-seropositive. The sample taken for sequencing was PBMCs. CDR3 sequence (DNA): TGTGCCAGCAGTCTCACCGACCGGACAGGCCGGAACACTGAAGCTTTCTTT. Protein: CASSLTDRTGRNTEAFF.